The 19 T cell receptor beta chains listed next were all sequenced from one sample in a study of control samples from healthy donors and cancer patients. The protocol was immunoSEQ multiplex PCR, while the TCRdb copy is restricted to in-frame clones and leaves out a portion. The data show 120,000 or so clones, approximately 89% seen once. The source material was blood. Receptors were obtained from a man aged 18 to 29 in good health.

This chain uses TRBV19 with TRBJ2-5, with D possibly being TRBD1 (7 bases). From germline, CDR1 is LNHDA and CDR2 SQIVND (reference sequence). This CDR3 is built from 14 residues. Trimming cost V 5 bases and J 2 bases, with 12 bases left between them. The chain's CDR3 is CASSPRDRQETQYF. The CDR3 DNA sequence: TGTGCCAGTAGTCCGCGGGACAGACAAGAGACCCAGTACTTC.

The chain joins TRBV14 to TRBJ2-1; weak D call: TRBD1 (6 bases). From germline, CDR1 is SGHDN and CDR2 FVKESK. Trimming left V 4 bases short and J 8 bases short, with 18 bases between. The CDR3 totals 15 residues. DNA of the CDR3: TGTGCCAGCAGCCCGCAATCCGGGACATTCCATGAGCAGTTCTTC. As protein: CASSPQSGTFHEQFF.

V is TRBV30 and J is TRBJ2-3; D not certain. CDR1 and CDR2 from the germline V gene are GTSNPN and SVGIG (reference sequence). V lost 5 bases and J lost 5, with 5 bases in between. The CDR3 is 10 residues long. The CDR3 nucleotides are TGTGCCTGGGGGGAAGATACGCAGTATTTT. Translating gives CAWGEDTQYF.

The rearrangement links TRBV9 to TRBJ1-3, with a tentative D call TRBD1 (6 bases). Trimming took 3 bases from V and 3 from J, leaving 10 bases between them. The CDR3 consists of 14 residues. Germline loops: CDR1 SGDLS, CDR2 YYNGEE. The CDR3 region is CASSGEGVGNTIYF. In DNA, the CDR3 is TGTGCCAGCAGCGGGGAGGGGGTTGGAAACACCATATATTTT.

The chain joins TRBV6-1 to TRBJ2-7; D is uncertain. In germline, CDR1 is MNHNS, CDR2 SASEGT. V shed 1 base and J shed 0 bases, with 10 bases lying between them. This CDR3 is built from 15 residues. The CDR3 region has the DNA TGTGCCAGCAGTGAAGAGAGATGGGGCTCCTACGAGCAGTACTTC. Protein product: CASSEERWGSYEQYF.

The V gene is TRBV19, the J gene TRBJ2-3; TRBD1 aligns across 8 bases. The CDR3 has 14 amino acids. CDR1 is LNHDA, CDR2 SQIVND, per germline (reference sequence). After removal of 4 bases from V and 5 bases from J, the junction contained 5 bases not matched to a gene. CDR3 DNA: TGTGCCAGTAGTAAGGGACAGGACGTAGATACGCAGTATTTT. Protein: CASSKGQDVDTQYF. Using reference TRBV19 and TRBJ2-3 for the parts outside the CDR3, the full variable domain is DGGITQSPKYLFRKEGQNVTLSCEQNLNHDAMYWYRQDPGQGLRLIYYSQIVNDFQKGDIAEGYSVSREKKESFPLTVTSAQKNPTAFYLCASSKGQDVDTQYFGPGTRLTVL.

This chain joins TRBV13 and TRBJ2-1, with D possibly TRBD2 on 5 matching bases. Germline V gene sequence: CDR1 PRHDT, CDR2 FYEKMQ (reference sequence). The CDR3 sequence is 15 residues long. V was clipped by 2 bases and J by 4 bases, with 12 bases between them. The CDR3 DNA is TGTGCCAGCAGCTTAAGCCCTCCGGGGTACAATGAGCAGTTCTTC. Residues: CASSLSPPGYNEQFF.

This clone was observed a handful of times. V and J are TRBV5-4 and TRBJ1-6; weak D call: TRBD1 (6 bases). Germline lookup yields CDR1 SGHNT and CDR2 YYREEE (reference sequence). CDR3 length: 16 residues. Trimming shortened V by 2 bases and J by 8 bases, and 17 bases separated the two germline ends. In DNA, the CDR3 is TGTGCCAGCAGCTTCGGACAGTTTGGTTTTGATTCACCCCTCCACTTT. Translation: CASSFGQFGFDSPLHF.

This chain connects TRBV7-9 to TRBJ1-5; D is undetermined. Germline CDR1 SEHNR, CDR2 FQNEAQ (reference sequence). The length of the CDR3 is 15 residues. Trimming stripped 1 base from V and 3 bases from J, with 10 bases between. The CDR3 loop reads CASSLGNGINQPQHF. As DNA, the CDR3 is TGTGCCAGCAGCTTAGGAAACGGAATCAATCAGCCCCAGCATTTT. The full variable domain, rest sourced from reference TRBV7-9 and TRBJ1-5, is DTGVSQNPRHKITKRGQNVTFRCDPISEHNRLYWYRQTLGQGPEFLTYFQNEAQLEKSRLLSDRFSAERPKGSFSTLEIQRTEQGDSAMYLCASSLGNGINQPQHFGDGTRLSIL.

The CDR3 nucleotides read TGTGCCAGCAGCCAAAGGACGCTCCCCAACTATGGCTACACCTTC. Residues: CASSQRTLPNYGYTF. J is TRBJ1-2 and V is TRBV3-1 (or the pseudogene TRBV3-2); D is undetermined. V was clipped by 2 bases and J by 2 bases, with 12 bases between them. CDR3 length: 15 residues. CDR1 is LGHDT, CDR2 YNNKEL, per germline (reference sequence).

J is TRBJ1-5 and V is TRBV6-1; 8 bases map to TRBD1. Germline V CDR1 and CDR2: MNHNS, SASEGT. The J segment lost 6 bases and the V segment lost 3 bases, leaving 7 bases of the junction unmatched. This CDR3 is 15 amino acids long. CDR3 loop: CASSDPDRVRQPQHF. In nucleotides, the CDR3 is TGTGCCAGCAGTGACCCGGACAGGGTCCGTCAGCCCCAGCATTTT.

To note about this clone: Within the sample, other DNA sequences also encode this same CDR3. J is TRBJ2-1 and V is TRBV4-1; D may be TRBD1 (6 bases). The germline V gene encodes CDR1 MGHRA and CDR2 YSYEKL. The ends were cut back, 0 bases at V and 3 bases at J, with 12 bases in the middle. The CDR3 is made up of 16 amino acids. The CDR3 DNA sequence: TGCGCCAGCAGCCAAGATGCACAGGGCTACTACAATGAGCAGTTCTTC. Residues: CASSQDAQGYYNEQFF.

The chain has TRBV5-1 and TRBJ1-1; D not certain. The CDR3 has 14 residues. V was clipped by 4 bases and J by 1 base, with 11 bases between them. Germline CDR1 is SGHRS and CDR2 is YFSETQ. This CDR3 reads CASSEKAPNTEAFF. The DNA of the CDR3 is TGCGCCAGCAGCGAAAAGGCCCCGAACACTGAAGCTTTCTTT. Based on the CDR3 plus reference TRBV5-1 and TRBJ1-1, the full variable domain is KAGVTQTPRYLIKTRGQQVTLSCSPISGHRSVSWYQQTPGQGLQFLFEYFSETQRNKGNFPGRFSGRQFSNSRSEMNVSTLELGDSALYLCASSEKAPNTEAFFGQGTRLTVV.

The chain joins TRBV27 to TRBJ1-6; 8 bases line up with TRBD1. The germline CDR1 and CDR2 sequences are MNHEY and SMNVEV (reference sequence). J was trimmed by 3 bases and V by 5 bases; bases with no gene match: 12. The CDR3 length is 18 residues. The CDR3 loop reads CASSTTGQGFGYNSPLHF. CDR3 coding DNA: TGTGCCAGCAGTACAACCGGACAGGGATTTGGCTATAATTCACCCCTCCACTTT.

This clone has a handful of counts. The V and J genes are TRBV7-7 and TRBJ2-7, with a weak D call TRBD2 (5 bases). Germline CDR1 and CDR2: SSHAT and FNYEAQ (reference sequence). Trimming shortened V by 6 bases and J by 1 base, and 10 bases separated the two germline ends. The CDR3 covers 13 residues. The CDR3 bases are TGTGCCAGCAGTCGGGGTCCATCCTACGAGCAGTACTTC. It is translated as CASSRGPSYEQYF.

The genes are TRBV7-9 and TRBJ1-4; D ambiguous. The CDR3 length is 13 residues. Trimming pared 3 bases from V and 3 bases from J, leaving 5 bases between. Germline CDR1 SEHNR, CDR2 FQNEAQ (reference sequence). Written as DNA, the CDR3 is TGTGCCAGCAGCTTTTTGTCTAATGAAAAACTGTTTTTT. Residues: CASSFLSNEKLFF.

CDR3 bases: TGTGCCAGCAGGACTCAGGGTCGGACCTACAATGAGCAGTTCTTC. It yields the protein CASRTQGRTYNEQFF. This chain links TRBV27 with TRBJ2-1; TRBD1 might be the D (5 bases). This CDR3 contains 15 residues. The V and J ends lost 6 bases and 2 bases respectively, with 14 bases between them. Germline lookup yields CDR1 MNHEY and CDR2 SMNVEV (reference sequence).

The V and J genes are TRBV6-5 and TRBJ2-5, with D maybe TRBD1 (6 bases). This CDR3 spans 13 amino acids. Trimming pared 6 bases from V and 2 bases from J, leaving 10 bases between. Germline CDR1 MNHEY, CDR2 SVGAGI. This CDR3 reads CASSQDRQETQYF. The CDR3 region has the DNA TGTGCCAGCAGCCAGGACAGACAAGAGACCCAGTACTTC.

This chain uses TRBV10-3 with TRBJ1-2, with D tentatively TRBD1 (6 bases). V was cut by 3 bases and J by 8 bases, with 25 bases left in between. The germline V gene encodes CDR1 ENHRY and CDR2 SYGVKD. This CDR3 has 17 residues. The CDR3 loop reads CAISDRGSTAALRGYTF. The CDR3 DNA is TGTGCCATCAGTGACAGGGGCTCCACCGCGGCCTTGCGAGGCTACACCTTC.